This is a list of T cell receptor beta chains from one sample in a study of T cells in Graves' hyperthyroidism and ophthalmopathy. TCRdb re-called the multiplex PCR reads through MiXCR, storing one row per CDR3 protein. The data hold under 400,000 distinct CDR3 sequences, with around 15% observed a single time. The sequenced material came from blood. The receptors were gathered from an older woman with Graves' ophthalmopathy. CDR3s include the opening cysteine and the closing phenylalanine or tryptophan. The D gene is left open where the match is weak. Where a row states a size, it is once, few, many or the class of an expanded clone; other rows omit it.

j_gene,abundance,d_gene,v_gene,CDR3aa,CDR3nt
TRBJ2-5,.,.,TRBV7-2,CASSLAGFQRIQETQYF,TGTGCCAGCAGCTTAGCCGGCTTCCAGCGGATCCAAGAGACCCAGTACTTC
TRBJ2-7,few,.,TRBV10-3,CAISERGGSYEQYF,TGTGCCATCAGTGAAAGGGGTGGATCCTACGAGCAGTACTTC
TRBJ1-6,many,TRBD1,TRBV12-3/TRBV12-4,CASSTQGAGSPLHF,TGTGCCAGCAGTACACAGGGGGCCGGTTCACCCCTCCACTTT
TRBJ1-1,many,TRBD1,TRBV28,CASSRYSGGRNTEAFF,TGTGCCAGCAGTCGCTACTCAGGGGGACGCAACACTGAAGCTTTCTTT
TRBJ2-1,many,.,TRBV5-1,CASSLGPDEQFF,TGCGCCAGCAGCTTGGGACCCGATGAGCAGTTCTTC
TRBJ2-3,many,TRBD1,TRBV10-1,CASSRDRPTDTQYF,TGCGCCAGCAGCCGGGACAGACCCACAGATACGCAGTATTTT
TRBJ2-2,many,TRBD2,TRBV3-1,CASSAPAGAGELFF,TGTGCCAGCAGCGCCCCGGCGGGAGCCGGGGAGCTGTTTTTT
TRBJ1-1,many,TRBD1,TRBV28,CASSPSGQGLAEAFF,TGTGCCAGCAGTCCGTCGGGACAGGGGTTGGCTGAAGCTTTCTTT
TRBJ1-2,.,.,TRBV20-1,CSALATGANYGYTF,TGCAGTGCCCTCGCGACAGGAGCTAACTATGGCTACACCTTC
TRBJ2-3,.,TRBD2,TRBV9,CASSHLLGSGTLVSTDTQYF,TGTGCCAGCAGCCATCTACTCGGGAGCGGGACTCTTGTCAGCACAGATACGCAGTATTTT
TRBJ1-5,many,.,TRBV11-2,CASSLLSSGRDQPQHF,TGTGCCAGCAGCTTGCTCTCCTCCGGGAGGGATCAGCCCCAGCATTTT
TRBJ1-2,many,.,TRBV6-1,CASSDSGGSGYTF,TGTGCCAGCAGTGATTCGGGGGGCTCGGGCTACACCTTC
TRBJ2-1,.,TRBD2,TRBV20-1,CSVSGGGGSYNEQFF,TGCAGTGTAAGCGGGGGGGGGGGATCCTACAATGAGCAGTTCTTC
TRBJ1-5,many,.,TRBV6-1,CASSGLGGNQPQHF,TGTGCCAGCAGTGGCCTGGGGGGCAATCAGCCCCAGCATTTT
TRBJ2-3,many,.,TRBV20-1,CSASRTDTQYF,TGCAGTGCTAGTCGGACAGATACGCAGTATTTT
TRBJ1-5,many,.,TRBV5-6,CASSSWDREKPQHF,TGTGCCAGCAGCTCCTGGGACCGGGAAAAGCCCCAGCATTTT
TRBJ1-4,few,.,TRBV6-1,CASSPQTGLPNEKLFF,TGTGCCAGCAGTCCCCAGACGGGACTCCCTAATGAAAAACTGTTTTTT
TRBJ2-7,many,TRBD2,TRBV6-1,CASSPTSGIGEQYF,TGTGCCAGCAGTCCGACTAGCGGGATAGGTGAGCAGTACTTC
TRBJ1-5,.,.,TRBV7-6,CASSLGGRDNQPQHF,TGTGCCAGCAGCTTAGGAGGGCGGGACAATCAGCCCCAGCATTTT
TRBJ2-3,.,TRBD2,TRBV9,CASSYIGTSGRSYTDTQYF,TGTGCCAGCAGCTATATTGGGACTAGCGGGAGATCCTACACAGATACGCAGTATTTT
TRBJ2-1,.,TRBD2,TRBV6-2/TRBV6-3,CATGEAGGSYNEQFF,TGTGCCACAGGGGAAGCGGGAGGCTCCTACAATGAGCAGTTCTTC
TRBJ2-6,few,.,TRBV5-1,CASSPGGTTGSGANVLTF,TGCGCCAGCAGCCCAGGGGGGACCACAGGATCTGGGGCCAACGTCCTGACTTTC
TRBJ2-7,.,.,TRBV5-4,CASSLAPETPYEQYF,TGTGCCAGCAGCTTGGCCCCCGAGACGCCCTACGAGCAGTACTTC
TRBJ2-3,.,TRBD1,TRBV29-1,CSVGDRRTDTQYF,TGCAGCGTAGGGGACAGACGCACAGATACGCAGTATTTT
TRBJ1-3,.,.,TRBV20-1,CSARDAQLTGNTIYF,TGCAGTGCTAGAGACGCACAACTGACAGGAAACACCATATATTTT
TRBJ2-1,many,TRBD2,TRBV11-2,CASSRTSGSDEQFF,TGTGCCAGCAGCAGGACTAGCGGGAGTGATGAGCAGTTCTTC
TRBJ2-2,few,.,TRBV28,CASNQGGGGITTGELFF,TGTGCCAGCAACCAGGGGGGCGGCGGGATAACCACCGGGGAGCTGTTTTTT
TRBJ2-3,many,.,TRBV7-6,CASSPAPGTDTQYF,TGTGCCAGCAGCCCAGCCCCCGGCACAGATACGCAGTATTTT
TRBJ2-1,many,.,TRBV20-1,CSATTAGNYNEQFF,TGCAGTGCTACCACAGCGGGTAACTACAATGAGCAGTTCTTC
TRBJ2-3,many,TRBD2,TRBV15,CATSRDQSLAIGDTQYF,TGTGCCACCAGCAGAGATCAGTCACTAGCGATTGGAGATACGCAGTATTTT
TRBJ2-5,.,.,TRBV7-2,CASSLGLSGETQYF,TGTGCCAGCAGCTTAGGGCTTAGCGGTGAGACCCAGTACTTC
TRBJ2-1,many,.,TRBV11-3,CASSLGHLGEQFF,TGTGCCAGCAGCTTAGGACATCTGGGTGAGCAGTTCTTC
TRBJ1-1,many,TRBD1,TRBV30,CAWSVETGGAFTEAFF,TGTGCCTGGAGTGTTGAGACAGGGGGCGCGTTTACTGAAGCTTTCTTT
TRBJ1-1,few,.,TRBV6-1,CASFGVNTEAFF,TGTGCCAGCTTCGGGGTGAACACTGAAGCTTTCTTT
TRBJ2-7,.,.,TRBV5-1,CASSIGQTCEQYF,TGCGCCAGCAGCATCGGACAAACCTGCGAGCAGTACTTC
TRBJ2-7,many,.,TRBV28,CASSPLGYEQYF,TGTGCCAGCAGCCCCCTTGGCTACGAGCAGTACTTC
TRBJ2-2,.,.,TRBV29-1,CSVEKGTGELFF,TGCAGCGTTGAAAAGGGTACCGGGGAGCTGTTTTTT
TRBJ2-7,few,TRBD2,TRBV30,CAWSRASGVSYEQCF,TGTGCCTGGAGTAGGGCTAGCGGAGTCTCCTACGAGCAGTGCTTC
TRBJ2-1,.,.,TRBV19,CASSIEGPQGKFF,TGTGCCAGTAGTATAGAGGGCCCTCAAGGGAAGTTCTTC
TRBJ2-2,many,.,TRBV28,CASSLLYVRDTGELFF,TGTGCCAGCAGTTTGTTGTATGTAAGGGATACCGGGGAGCTGTTTTTT
TRBJ1-6,.,.,TRBV4-1,CASSQDTGRGSPLHF,TGCGCCAGCAGCCAAGATACAGGGAGGGGTTCACCCCTCCACTTT
TRBJ2-1,many,TRBD2,TRBV10-3,CATSGRADNEQFF,TGTGCCACCAGCGGGAGGGCCGATAATGAGCAGTTCTTC
TRBJ2-4,.,.,TRBV12-3/TRBV12-4,CASSFWRVGQEIQYF,TGTGCCAGCAGTTTCTGGCGCGTAGGCCAAGAGATTCAGTACTTC
TRBJ1-1,few,.,TRBV7-9,CASRLEGNTEAFF,TGTGCCAGCAGGTTGGAGGGGAACACTGAAGCTTTCTTT
TRBJ2-1,many,TRBD2,TRBV2,CASMREIDNEQFF,TGTGCCAGCATGCGGGAGATTGACAATGAGCAGTTCTTC
TRBJ2-3,many,.,TRBV20-1,CSASSQGYAGAADTQYF,TGCAGTGCTAGCTCCCAGGGATACGCGGGGGCAGCAGATACGCAGTATTTT